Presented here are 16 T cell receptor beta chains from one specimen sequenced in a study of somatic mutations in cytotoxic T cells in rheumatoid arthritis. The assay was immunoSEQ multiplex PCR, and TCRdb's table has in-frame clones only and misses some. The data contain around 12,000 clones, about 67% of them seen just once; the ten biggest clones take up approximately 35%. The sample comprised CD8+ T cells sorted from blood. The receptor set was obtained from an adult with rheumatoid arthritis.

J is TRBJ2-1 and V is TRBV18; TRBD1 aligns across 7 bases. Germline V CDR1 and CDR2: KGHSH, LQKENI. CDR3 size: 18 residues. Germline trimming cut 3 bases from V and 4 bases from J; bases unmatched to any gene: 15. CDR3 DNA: TGTGCCAGCTCACCCGAACAGGGGACACACATTAAGTACAATGAGCAGTTCTTC. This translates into CASSPEQGTHIKYNEQFF.

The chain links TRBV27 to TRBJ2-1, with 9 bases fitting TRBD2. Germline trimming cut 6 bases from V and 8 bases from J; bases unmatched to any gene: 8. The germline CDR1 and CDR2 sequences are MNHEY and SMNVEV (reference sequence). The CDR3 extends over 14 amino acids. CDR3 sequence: CASSWGGGVYEQFF. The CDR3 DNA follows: TGTGCCAGCAGCTGGGGCGGGGGGGTGTATGAGCAGTTCTTC.

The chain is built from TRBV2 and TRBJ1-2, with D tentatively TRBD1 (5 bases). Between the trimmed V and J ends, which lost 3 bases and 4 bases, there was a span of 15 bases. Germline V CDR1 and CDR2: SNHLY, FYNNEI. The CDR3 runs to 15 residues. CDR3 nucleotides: TGTGCCAGCAGTGAGGAATCGGGGCGCCTCTATGGCTACACCTTC. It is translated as CASSEESGRLYGYTF.

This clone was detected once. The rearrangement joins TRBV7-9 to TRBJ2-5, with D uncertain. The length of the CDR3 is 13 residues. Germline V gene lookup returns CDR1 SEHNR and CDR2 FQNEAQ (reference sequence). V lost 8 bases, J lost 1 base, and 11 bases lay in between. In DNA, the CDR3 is TGTGCCAGCCGCAAAACCCTCCAAGAGACCCAGTACTTC. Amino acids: CASRKTLQETQYF. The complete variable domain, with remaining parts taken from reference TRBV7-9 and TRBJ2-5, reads DTGVSQNPRHKITKRGQNVTFRCDPISEHNRLYWYRQTLGQGPEFLTYFQNEAQLEKSRLLSDRFSAERPKGSFSTLEIQRTEQGDSAMYLCASRKTLQETQYFGPGTRLLVL.

CDR3 sequence (DNA): TGTGCCTGGAGTATGGGGACAGCAACCTACGAGCAGTACTTC. Protein: CAWSMGTATYEQYF. J is TRBJ2-7 and V is TRBV30; 7 nucleotides agree with TRBD1. The CDR3 is made up of 14 amino acids. The ends lost 2 bases at V and 2 bases at J; junction bases unmatched: 6. Germline-derived CDR1 and CDR2 are GTSNPN and SVGIG (reference sequence).

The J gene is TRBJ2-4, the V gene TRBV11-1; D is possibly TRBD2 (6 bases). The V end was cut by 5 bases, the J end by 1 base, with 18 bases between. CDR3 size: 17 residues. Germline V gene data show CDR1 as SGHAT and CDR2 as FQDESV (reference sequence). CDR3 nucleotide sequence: TGTGCCAGCAGCCTTGGGGACTGGTCGGTTGCCAAAAACATTCAGTACTTC. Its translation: CASSLGDWSVAKNIQYF.

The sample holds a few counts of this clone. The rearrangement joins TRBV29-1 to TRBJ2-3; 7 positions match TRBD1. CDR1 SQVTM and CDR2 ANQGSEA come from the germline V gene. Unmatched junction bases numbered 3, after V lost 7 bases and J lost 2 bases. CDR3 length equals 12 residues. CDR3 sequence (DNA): TGCAGCGGTCAGGGGGACACAGATACGCAGTATTTT. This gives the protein CSGQGDTDTQYF.

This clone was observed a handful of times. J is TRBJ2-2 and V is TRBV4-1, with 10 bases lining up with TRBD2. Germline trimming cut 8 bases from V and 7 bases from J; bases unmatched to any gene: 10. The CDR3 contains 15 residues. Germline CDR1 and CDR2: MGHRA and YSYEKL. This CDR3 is CASSLTSGAGGELFF. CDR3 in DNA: TGCGCCAGCTCCCTTACTAGCGGGGCAGGCGGGGAGCTGTTTTTT.

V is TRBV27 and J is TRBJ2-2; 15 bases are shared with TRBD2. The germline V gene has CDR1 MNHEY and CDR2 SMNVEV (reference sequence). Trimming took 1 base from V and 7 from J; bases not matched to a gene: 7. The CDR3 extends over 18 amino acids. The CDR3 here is CASSLYGLAGGPSGELFF. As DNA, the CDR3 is TGTGCCAGCAGTTTATACGGACTAGCGGGGGGGCCTAGCGGGGAGCTGTTTTTT.

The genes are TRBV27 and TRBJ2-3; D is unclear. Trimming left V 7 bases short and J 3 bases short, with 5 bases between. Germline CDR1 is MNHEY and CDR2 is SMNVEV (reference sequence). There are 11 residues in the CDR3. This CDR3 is CASTSTDTQYF. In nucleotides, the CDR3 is TGTGCCAGCACTTCAACAGATACGCAGTATTTT.

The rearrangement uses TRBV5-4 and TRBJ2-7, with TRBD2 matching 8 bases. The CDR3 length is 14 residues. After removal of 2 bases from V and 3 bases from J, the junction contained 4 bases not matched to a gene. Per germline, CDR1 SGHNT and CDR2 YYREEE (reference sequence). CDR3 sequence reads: CASSFRGGRYEQYF. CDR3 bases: TGTGCCAGCAGCTTCCGGGGGGGCCGCTACGAGCAGTACTTC. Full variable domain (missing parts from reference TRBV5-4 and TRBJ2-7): ETGVTQSPTHLIKTRGQQVTLRCSSQSGHNTVSWYQQALGQGPQFIFQYYREEENGRGNFPPRFSGLQFPNYSSELNVNALELDDSALYLCASSFRGGRYEQYFGPGTRLTVT.

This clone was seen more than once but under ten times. CDR3 DNA: TGCAGCGTTGTATCAGGGGGCTACGAAGCTTTCTTT. Translating gives CSVVSGGYEAFF. This chain uses TRBV29-1 with TRBJ1-1, with 8 bases matching TRBD1. The trim removed 4 bases at V and 8 bases at J, leaving 6 bases unmatched. The CDR3 has 12 residues. Germline CDR1 and CDR2: SQVTM and ANQGSEA.

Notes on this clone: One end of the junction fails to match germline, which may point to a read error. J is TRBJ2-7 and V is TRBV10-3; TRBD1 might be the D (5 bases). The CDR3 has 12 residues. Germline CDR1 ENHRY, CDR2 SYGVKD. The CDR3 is CAIGDSSYEQYF. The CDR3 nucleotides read TGTGCCATCGGTGACAGTAGCTACGAGCAGTACTTC.

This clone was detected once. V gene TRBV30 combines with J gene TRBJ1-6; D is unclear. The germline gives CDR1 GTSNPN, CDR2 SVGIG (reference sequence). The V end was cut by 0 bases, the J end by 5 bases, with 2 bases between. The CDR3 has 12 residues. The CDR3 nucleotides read TGTGCCTGGAGTGTTAATAATTCACCCCTCCACTTT. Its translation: CAWSVNNSPLHF. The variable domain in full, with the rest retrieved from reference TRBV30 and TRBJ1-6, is SQTIHQWPATLVQPVGSPLSLECTVEGTSNPNLYWYRQAAGRGLQLLFYSVGIGQISSEVPQNLSASRPQDRQFILSSKKLLLSDSGFYLCAWSVNNSPLHFGNGTRLTVT.

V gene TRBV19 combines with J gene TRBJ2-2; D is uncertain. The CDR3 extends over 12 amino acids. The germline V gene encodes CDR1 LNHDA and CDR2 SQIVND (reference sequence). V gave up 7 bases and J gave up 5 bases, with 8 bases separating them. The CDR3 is CASIDGTGELFF. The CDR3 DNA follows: TGTGCCAGTATTGACGGAACCGGGGAGCTGTTTTTT.

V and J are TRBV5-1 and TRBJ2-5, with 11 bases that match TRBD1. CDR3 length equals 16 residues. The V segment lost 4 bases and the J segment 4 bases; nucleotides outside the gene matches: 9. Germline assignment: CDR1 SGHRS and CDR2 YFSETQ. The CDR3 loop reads CASSPGGQGVRETQYF. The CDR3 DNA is TGCGCCAGCAGCCCCGGGGGACAGGGGGTCCGAGAGACCCAGTACTTC.